This T cell receptor (beta chain) was captured by sequencing in a study of blood T cell repertoires in COVID-19. The CDR3 consists of 16 residues. The germline CDR1 and CDR2 sequences are SGHNT and YYREEE (reference sequence). In the original analysis: Nucleated cell number was recorded as an estimate derived from reference gene primer amplification. The assay was immunoSEQ multiplex PCR, and TCRdb's table has in-frame clones only and misses some. D and trimming come from the DNA, and the V and J calls and clone size come from that table. Here the sample spans over 45,000 clones, 80% to 90% being singletons. In the case of this clone: At one of its ends the junction is not consistent with the germline gene, which may arise from a read error.

This TCR was sampled from a human donor in a cohort sampled during active COVID-19. The chain links TRBV5-4 to TRBJ2-2; D is perhaps TRBD2 (5 bases). Sequencing was carried out using peripheral blood. The CDR3 spells CASRLGSGGNTGELFF. The CDR3 coding sequence is TGTGCCAGCAGGTTGGGAAGCGGCGGGAACACCGGGGAGCTGTTTTTT.